Below are 7 T cell receptor beta chains sequenced from a single sample in a study of T cells in Graves' hyperthyroidism and ophthalmopathy. Template material for amplifying TCR beta CDR3 regions consisted of RNA transcripts. HTBI primers were used for first-round RT-PCR of the TCR CDR3. Via MiXCR, TCRdb re-called the multiplex PCR reads, giving one row per CDR3 protein. The sample includes about 340,000 distinct CDR3 sequences, around 20% of them seen just once. Material: blood. The receptors were sampled from a woman in her fifties or sixties with Graves' hyperthyroidism.

This clonotype was recorded at least ten times. The genes are TRBV30 and TRBJ1-2, with D hard to call. The V gene's germline CDR1 is GTSNPN and CDR2 SVGIG (reference sequence). The CDR3 sequence is 11 residues long. V was trimmed by 4 bases and J by 7 bases, leaving 10 bases between them. The CDR3 here is CAWIWTGGYTF. CDR3 in DNA: TGTGCCTGGATATGGACTGGTGGCTACACCTTC.

This clonotype has at least ten counts. The gene calls are TRBV7-6 and TRBJ2-2; 10 bases align to TRBD2. Trimming took 4 bases from V and 7 from J; bases not matched to a gene: 12. This CDR3 is built from 17 residues. Germline V gene lookup returns CDR1 SGHVS and CDR2 FNYEAQ. The chain's CDR3 is CASSSPLAGAFGGELFF. DNA of the CDR3: TGTGCCAGCAGCTCACCCCTAGCGGGGGCCTTCGGCGGGGAGCTGTTTTTT.

The J gene is TRBJ1-5, the V gene TRBV7-6, with unresolved D. Trimming cost V 1 base and J 2 bases, with 12 bases left between them. The CDR3 consists of 16 residues. Germline V gene lookup returns CDR1 SGHVS and CDR2 FNYEAQ. Here the CDR3 DNA reads TGTGCCAGCAGCTTAGTTTCAGGTTTTGGCAATCAGCCCCAGCATTTT. Translating it yields CASSLVSGFGNQPQHF. Using reference TRBV7-6 and TRBJ1-5 for the parts outside the CDR3, the full variable domain is GAGVSQSPRYKVTKRGQDVALRCDPISGHVSLYWYRQALGQGPEFLTYFNYEAQQDKSGLPNDRFSAERPEGSISTLTIQRTEQRDSAMYRCASSLVSGFGNQPQHFGDGTRLSIL.

This clonotype occurred many times. The chain couples TRBV9 to TRBJ1-1; D remains ambiguous. V was clipped by 3 bases and J by 2 bases, with 17 bases between them. The CDR3 consists of 16 residues. In germline, CDR1 is SGDLS, CDR2 YYNGEE. The CDR3, as DNA: TGTGCCAGCAGCGCCCAGGCCGAGACTCTTAACACTGAAGCTTTCTTT. Protein product: CASSAQAETLNTEAFF. Full variable domain (rest looked up from reference TRBV9 and TRBJ1-1): DSGVTQTPKHLITATGQRVTLRCSPRSGDLSVYWYQQSLDQGLQFLIQYYNGEERAKGNILERFSAQQFPDLHSELNLSSLELGDSALYFCASSAQAETLNTEAFFGQGTRLTVV.

This clonotype came up many times. The V and J genes are TRBV13 and TRBJ2-2, with D perhaps matching TRBD1 (6 bases). V lost 5 bases and J 0 bases, leaving 10 bases between the germline ends. Germline CDR1 is PRHDT and CDR2 is FYEKMQ (reference sequence). This CDR3 region has 15 residues. The CDR3 loop is CASSTTGSNTGELFF. The CDR3 DNA follows: TGTGCCAGCAGCACAACAGGGTCGAACACCGGGGAGCTGTTTTTT.

There are many counts of this clonotype. The DNA of the CDR3 is TGTGCCACCAGCCGTCAGCAGGATGGGTCCAAAAACATTCAGTACTTC. Translating it yields CATSRQQDGSKNIQYF. V is TRBV15 and J is TRBJ2-4; D is uncertain. Trimming removed 5 bases at V and 2 bases at J, with 16 bases between. Germline CDR1 and CDR2: LNHNV and YYDKDF (reference sequence). The CDR3 is 16 residues long.

This clonotype was counted ten times or more. DNA of the CDR3: TGTGCCAGCAGGAGCAGGGGGCACAGCAATCAGCCCCAGCATTTT. Amino acid sequence: CASRSRGHSNQPQHF. The rearrangement joins TRBV2 to TRBJ1-5, with 8 nucleotides matching TRBD1. Germline V gives CDR1 SNHLY, CDR2 FYNNEI. V lost 6 bases to trimming and J lost 1 base; unmatched junction nucleotides: 5. CDR3 length: 15 amino acids.